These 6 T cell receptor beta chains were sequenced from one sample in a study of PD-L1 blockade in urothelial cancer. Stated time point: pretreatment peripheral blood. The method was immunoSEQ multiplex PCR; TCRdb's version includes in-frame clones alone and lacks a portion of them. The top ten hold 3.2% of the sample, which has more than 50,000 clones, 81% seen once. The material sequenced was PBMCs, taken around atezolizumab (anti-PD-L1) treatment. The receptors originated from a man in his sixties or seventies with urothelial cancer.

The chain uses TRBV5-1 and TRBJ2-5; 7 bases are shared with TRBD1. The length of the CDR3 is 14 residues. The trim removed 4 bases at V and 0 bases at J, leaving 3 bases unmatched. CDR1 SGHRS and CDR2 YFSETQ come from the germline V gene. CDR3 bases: TGCGCCAGCAGCACAGGACAGGACCAAGAGACCCAGTACTTC. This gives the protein CASSTGQDQETQYF. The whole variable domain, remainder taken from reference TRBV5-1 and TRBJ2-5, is KAGVTQTPRYLIKTRGQQVTLSCSPISGHRSVSWYQQTPGQGLQFLFEYFSETQRNKGNFPGRFSGRQFSNSRSEMNVSTLELGDSALYLCASSTGQDQETQYFGPGTRLLVL.

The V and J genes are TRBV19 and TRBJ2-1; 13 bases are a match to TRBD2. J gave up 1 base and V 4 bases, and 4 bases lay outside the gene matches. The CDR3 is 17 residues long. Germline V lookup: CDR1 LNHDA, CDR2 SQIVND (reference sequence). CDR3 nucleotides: TGTGCCAGTAGTAACCTGGGACTAGCGGGATCCTACAATGAGCAGTTCTTC. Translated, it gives CASSNLGLAGSYNEQFF.

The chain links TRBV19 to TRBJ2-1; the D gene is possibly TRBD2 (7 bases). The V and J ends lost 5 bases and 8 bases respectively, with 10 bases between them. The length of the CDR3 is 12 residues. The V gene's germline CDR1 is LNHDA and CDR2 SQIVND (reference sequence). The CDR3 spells CASSSGGDEQFF. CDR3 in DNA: TGTGCCAGTAGTTCGGGGGGCGATGAGCAGTTCTTC. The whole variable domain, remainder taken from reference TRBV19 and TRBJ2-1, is DGGITQSPKYLFRKEGQNVTLSCEQNLNHDAMYWYRQDPGQGLRLIYYSQIVNDFQKGDIAEGYSVSREKKESFPLTVTSAQKNPTAFYLCASSSGGDEQFFGPGTRLTVL.

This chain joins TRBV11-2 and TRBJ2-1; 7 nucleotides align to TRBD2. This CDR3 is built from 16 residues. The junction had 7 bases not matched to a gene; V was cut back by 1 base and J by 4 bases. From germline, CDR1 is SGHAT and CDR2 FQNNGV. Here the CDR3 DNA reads TGTGCCAGCAGCTTAGTGGCTAGCGGAATATACAATGAGCAGTTCTTC. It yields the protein CASSLVASGIYNEQFF.

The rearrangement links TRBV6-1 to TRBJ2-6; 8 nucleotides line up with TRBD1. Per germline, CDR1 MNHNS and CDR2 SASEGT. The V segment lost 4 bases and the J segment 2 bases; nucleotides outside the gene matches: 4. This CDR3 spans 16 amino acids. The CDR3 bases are TGTGCCAGCAGTGCTCAGGGGGCAACTGGGGCCAACGTCCTGACTTTC. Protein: CASSAQGATGANVLTF.

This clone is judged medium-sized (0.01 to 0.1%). Here the CDR3 reads CASKDRALWGYTF. For the CDR3, the DNA is TGTGCCAGCAAGGACAGGGCGCTCTGGGGCTACACCTTC. The rearrangement joins TRBV13 to TRBJ1-2, with 8 nucleotides matching TRBD1. CDR1 and CDR2 from the germline V gene are PRHDT and FYEKMQ (reference sequence). There are 13 residues in the CDR3. After removal of 7 bases from V and 8 bases from J, the junction contained 9 bases not matched to a gene.